These 21 T cell receptor beta chains share one sample of origin, sequenced in a study of blood T cell repertoires in COVID-19. Sequencing used immunoSEQ multiplex PCR; TCRdb keeps in-frame clones, though not all of them. The repertoire holds about 200,000 clones, with around 80% as singletons. What was sequenced was PBMCs or T cells enriched from blood (not recorded which). The receptors here all came from a woman aged 40 to 50 with acute COVID-19.

This clone was seen once. The V gene is TRBV19, the J gene TRBJ1-6; TRBD1 matches at 7 bases. This CDR3 has 15 amino acids. The germline V gene has CDR1 LNHDA and CDR2 SQIVND (reference sequence). Trimming removed 8 bases from V and 6 bases from J; junction bases left unmatched: 10. This CDR3 reads CASASGGQSNSPLHF. CDR3 in DNA: TGTGCCAGTGCTTCAGGGGGACAGTCTAATTCACCCCTCCACTTT.

Comments on this clone: Its ends do not fully match the called genes, so a read error is possible. The chain combines TRBV5-5 with TRBJ2-1; 14 bases match TRBD2. From germline, CDR1 is SGHKS and CDR2 YYEKEE (reference sequence). CDR3 size: 16 residues. The CDR3 bases are TGTGCCAGCAGCTTTTTGGACCTAGGGACTAGCGGGAGTTGGGTCTTC. Amino acid sequence: CASSFLDLGTSGSWVF. The full variable domain, its missing parts supplied by reference TRBV5-5 and TRBJ2-1, is DAGVTQSPTHLIKTRGQQVTLRCSPISGHKSVSWYQQVLGQGPQFIFQYYEKEERGRGNFPDRFSARQFPNYSSELNVNALLLGDSALYLCASSFLDLGTSGSWVFGPGTRLTVL.

The rearrangement joins TRBV4-1 to TRBJ2-7; 11 bases line up with TRBD2. In germline, CDR1 is MGHRA, CDR2 YSYEKL. This CDR3 is 16 amino acids long. V was clipped by 2 bases and J by 3 bases; unmatched bases: 6. The CDR3 coding sequence is TGCGCCAGCAGCCAACCCGGGACTAGCGGATACTACGAGCAGTACTTC. Its translation: CASSQPGTSGYYEQYF.

The rearrangement uses TRBV18 and TRBJ2-3; 12 bases are a match to TRBD2. The CDR3 length is 16 residues. The germline CDR1 and CDR2 sequences are KGHSH and LQKENI. V shed 8 bases, J shed 6 bases, and the junction held 12 bases outside the gene matches. The CDR3: CASRDGLAGFGDTQYF. DNA of the CDR3: TGTGCCAGCCGTGACGGACTAGCGGGATTCGGGGATACGCAGTATTTT.

The V gene is TRBV7-9, the J gene TRBJ1-2; D is perhaps TRBD1 (5 bases). CDR1 SEHNR and CDR2 FQNEAQ come from the germline V gene (reference sequence). Between the trimmed V and J ends, which lost 6 bases and 2 bases, there was a span of 10 bases. The CDR3 spans 13 residues. The CDR3 loop reads CASSPRGNYGYTF. CDR3 bases: TGTGCCAGCAGTCCCCGGGGGAACTATGGCTACACCTTC.

This clone was picked up a small number of times. V is TRBV3-1 (or the pseudogene TRBV3-2) and J is TRBJ1-4; D remains unclear. The V end was cut by 3 bases, the J end by 5 bases, with 13 bases between. Germline V lookup: CDR1 LGHDT, CDR2 YNNKEL (reference sequence). The CDR3 consists of 15 residues. This CDR3 reads CASSHQVIGNEKLFF. DNA for the CDR3: TGTGCCAGCAGCCACCAGGTGATCGGCAATGAAAAACTGTTTTTT.

The DNA for the CDR3 is TGTGCCAGCAGCACGCGGGAGGGACTAGCTGCCTACAATGAGCAGTTCTTC. It specifies CASSTREGLAAYNEQFF. The chain joins TRBV7-3 to TRBJ2-1; 9 bases line up with TRBD2. The length of the CDR3 is 17 residues. With V trimmed by 5 bases and J by 2 bases, 10 bases remained unmatched. The germline V gene has CDR1 SGHTA and CDR2 FQGTGA. The whole variable domain, filled in from reference TRBV7-3 and TRBJ2-1, reads GAGVSQTPSNKVTEKGKYVELRCDPISGHTALYWYRQSLGQGPEFLIYFQGTGAADDSGLPNDRFFAVRPEGSVSTLKIQRTERGDSAVYLCASSTREGLAAYNEQFFGPGTRLTVL.

This chain links TRBV7-9 with TRBJ2-1; no firm D call. CDR3 length: 14 amino acids. Germline V CDR1 and CDR2: SEHNR, FQNEAQ (reference sequence). Trimming took off 5 bases at V and 1 base at J, with 9 bases between the two ends. The DNA for the CDR3 is TGTGCCAGCAGCCCATTAGTTTCCTACAATGAGCAGTTCTTC. Encoded protein: CASSPLVSYNEQFF.

V gene TRBV12-5 combines with J gene TRBJ1-3, with 7 positions matching TRBD1. Per germline, CDR1 LGHNT and CDR2 FRNRAP. Trimming removed 5 bases from V and 3 bases from J; junction bases left unmatched: 4. The length of the CDR3 is 14 residues. CDR3 sequence (DNA): TGTGCTAGTGGTACAGGGGACGGTGGAAACACCATATATTTT. Translation gives CASGTGDGGNTIYF.

The chain combines TRBV9 with TRBJ1-1; weak D call: TRBD1 (6 bases). The CDR3 extends over 14 amino acids. Per germline, CDR1 SGDLS and CDR2 YYNGEE. The V and J ends lost 4 bases and 6 bases respectively, with 16 bases between them. DNA for the CDR3: TGTGCCAGCAGCCTGAGCGGGGGGCTGGCTGAAGCTTTCTTT. Its translation: CASSLSGGLAEAFF.

This clone was seen just once. The chain links TRBV5-6 to TRBJ1-5; TRBD1 might be the D (6 bases). The CDR3 spans 15 residues. Germline CDR1 reads SGHDT; CDR2 reads YYEEEE. Trimming cost V 2 bases and J 3 bases, with 12 bases left between them. The CDR3 bases are TGTGCCAGCAGCTTCGGACAGTTCTCCAATCAGCCCCAGCATTTT. Its translation is CASSFGQFSNQPQHF.

The CDR3 loop reads CATSDPGGGSGRVLQETQYF. CDR3 nucleotide sequence: TGTGCCACCAGTGACCCCGGTGGAGGTAGCGGGAGGGTCCTCCAAGAGACCCAGTACTTC. The chain links TRBV24-1 to TRBJ2-5, with 11 bases that match TRBD2. The CDR3 is made up of 20 amino acids. Trimming cost V 4 bases and J 1 base; bases outside gene matches: 16. Germline V gene lookup returns CDR1 KGHDR and CDR2 SFDVKD.

This chain joins TRBV7-3 and TRBJ2-3, with D perhaps matching TRBD2 (6 bases). The V end was cut by 3 bases, the J end by 2 bases, with 12 bases between. Germline CDR1 is SGHTA and CDR2 is FQGTGA. This CDR3 comprises 15 residues. CDR3 residues: CASSLDGGNTDTQYF. The DNA for the CDR3 is TGTGCCAGCAGCTTGGACGGGGGAAACACAGATACGCAGTATTTT.

The chain combines TRBV9 with TRBJ2-1; D is possibly TRBD2 (5 bases). CDR3 length: 16 amino acids. Per the germline V gene, CDR1 is SGDLS and CDR2 is YYNGEE. The V and J ends lost 0 bases and 7 bases respectively, with 17 bases between them. CDR3 in amino acids: CASSVEEVEAKNEQFF. CDR3 coding DNA: TGTGCCAGCAGCGTAGAGGAGGTGGAGGCTAAAAATGAGCAGTTCTTC.

The chain joins TRBV4-2 to TRBJ1-6, with a weak D call TRBD1 (6 bases). Germline CDR1 and CDR2: LGHNA and YNFKEQ. This CDR3 spans 15 amino acids. Trimming stripped 0 bases from V and 19 bases from J, with 22 bases between. CDR3 amino acids: CASSQDTGTGLPWHF. As DNA, the CDR3 is TGTGCCAGCAGCCAAGATACAGGGACGGGGCTACCCTGGCACTTT.

The chain employs TRBV28 and TRBJ1-5; D perhaps matches TRBD1 (5 bases). The CDR3 has 16 residues. Germline V lookup: CDR1 MDHEN, CDR2 SYDVKM. V was cut by 6 bases and J by 2 bases, with 17 bases left in between. CDR3 amino acids: CASRGRNRWGNQPQHF. CDR3 DNA: TGTGCCAGCAGGGGGCGGAACCGGTGGGGCAATCAGCCCCAGCATTTT.

This chain joins TRBV18 and TRBJ1-2; 9 nucleotides match TRBD1. Trimming took 3 bases from V and 2 from J; bases not matched to a gene: 1. This CDR3 region has 14 residues. Per the germline V gene, CDR1 is KGHSH and CDR2 is LQKENI. The CDR3, as DNA: TGTGCCAGCTCACCCGGGACAGGGAACTATGGCTACACCTTC. This gives the protein CASSPGTGNYGYTF.

CDR3 sequence (DNA): TGTGCCAGTAGTATCCGGAGCTCTGGAAACACCATATATTTT. Translating it yields CASSIRSSGNTIYF. The rearrangement joins TRBV19 to TRBJ1-3; no definite D call. CDR3 size: 14 residues. V lost 3 bases, J lost 0 bases, and 6 bases lay in between. Germline V lookup: CDR1 LNHDA, CDR2 SQIVND (reference sequence).

V and J are TRBV2 and TRBJ2-1; 8 bases line up with TRBD1. Germline V gives CDR1 SNHLY, CDR2 FYNNEI. With 6 bases clipped from V and 8 bases from J, the junction kept 6 bases outside the gene matches. The CDR3 spans 13 residues. For the CDR3, the DNA is TGTGCCAGCAGAACTGACAGGGGTGATGAGCAGTTCTTC. It specifies CASRTDRGDEQFF.

The chain uses TRBV9 and TRBJ2-1; TRBD1 matches at 7 bases. The germline CDR1 and CDR2 sequences are SGDLS and YYNGEE. This CDR3 is built from 15 residues. Trimming at V came to 4 bases and at J to 3 bases, leaving 7 bases not matched to a gene. CDR3 in DNA: TGTGCCAGCAGCCCCCCATGGGACAGCTACAATGAGCAGTTCTTC. Its protein product is CASSPPWDSYNEQFF.

The rearrangement uses TRBV25-1 and TRBJ1-5; TRBD1 matches 7 bases. J gave up 6 bases and V 3 bases, and 5 bases lay outside the gene matches. The CDR3 contains 14 residues. Germline CDR1 reads MGHDK; CDR2 reads SYGVNS. Here the CDR3 DNA reads TGTGCCAGCAGTGAGGCAGGGGGTGGTCAGCCCCAGCATTTT. It yields the protein CASSEAGGGQPQHF.